Below, 27 T cell receptor beta chains from the same sample are listed, as sequenced in a study of T cell responses to AZD1222 COVID-19 vaccine. Libraries were prepared by immunoSEQ multiplex PCR; TCRdb keeps only in-frame clonotypes and omits some of them. The sample records about 97,000 clones, roughly nine tenths being singletons. Sequences were derived from peripheral blood, sampled on day 0 of AZD1222 vaccination. The receptors come from an adult in good health.

This clone was detected ten times or more. J is TRBJ1-2 and V is TRBV20-1; D is uncertain. Trimming took off 5 bases at V and 0 bases at J, with 13 bases between the two ends. CDR1 and CDR2 (germline): DFQATT, SNEGSKA (reference sequence). The CDR3 runs to 14 residues. CDR3 DNA: TGCAGTGCTGGTGGACGGACTTCTAACTATGGCTACACCTTC. Translating gives CSAGGRTSNYGYTF.

The chain has TRBV27 and TRBJ1-6, with a tentative D call TRBD1 (5 bases). V gave up 3 bases and J gave up 10 bases, with 10 bases separating them. The CDR3 consists of 13 residues. From germline, CDR1 is MNHEY and CDR2 SMNVEV (reference sequence). CDR3 sequence: CASSFLGGSPLHF. Written as DNA, the CDR3 is TGTGCCAGCAGTTTCCTGGGGGGATCACCCCTCCACTTT.

The chain is built from TRBV7-3 and TRBJ2-3; D is possibly TRBD1 or TRBD2 (5 bases each). V lost 5 bases, J lost 6 bases, and 12 bases lay in between. CDR1 SGHTA and CDR2 FQGTGA come from the germline V gene. CDR3 length: 13 residues. The CDR3 DNA sequence: TGTGCCAGCAGCGGGACGGGGTCGGATACGCAGTATTTT. Its protein is CASSGTGSDTQYF.

The chain uses TRBV2 and TRBJ2-1; unclear D gene. Trimming took 6 bases from V and 0 from J, leaving 15 bases between them. The germline V gene encodes CDR1 SNHLY and CDR2 FYNNEI. The CDR3 runs to 16 residues. The CDR3 bases are TGTGCCAGCAGCTCTCCAATAGCAAGCTCCTACAATGAGCAGTTCTTC. Encoded protein: CASSSPIASSYNEQFF.

This chain links TRBV19 with TRBJ1-5; maybe TRBD1 (5 bases). The CDR3 is 15 residues long. Per germline, CDR1 LNHDA and CDR2 SQIVND (reference sequence). Trimming left V 5 bases short and J 6 bases short, with 17 bases between. The CDR3 bases are TGTGCCAGTAGTTGGGGGACTGGAGGGTCTCAGCCCCAGCATTTT. Its translation is CASSWGTGGSQPQHF. The complete variable domain, with remaining parts taken from reference TRBV19 and TRBJ1-5, reads DGGITQSPKYLFRKEGQNVTLSCEQNLNHDAMYWYRQDPGQGLRLIYYSQIVNDFQKGDIAEGYSVSREKKESFPLTVTSAQKNPTAFYLCASSWGTGGSQPQHFGDGTRLSIL.

The J gene is TRBJ2-3, the V gene TRBV20-1; D gene unclear. Germline V CDR1 and CDR2: DFQATT, SNEGSKA (reference sequence). The CDR3 loop spans 12 amino acids. Trimming stripped 3 bases from V and 3 bases from J, with 7 bases between. The chain's CDR3 is CSASQETDTQYF. The DNA for the CDR3 is TGCAGTGCTAGTCAGGAGACAGATACGCAGTATTTT.

The chain couples TRBV27 to TRBJ2-3; D is undetermined. From germline, CDR1 is MNHEY and CDR2 SMNVEV (reference sequence). Trimming left V 6 bases short and J 0 bases short, with 13 bases between. The CDR3 covers 15 residues. The CDR3 sequence: CASSQWTRSTDTQYF. The DNA of the CDR3 is TGTGCCAGCAGCCAGTGGACCAGAAGCACAGATACGCAGTATTTT.

V usage is TRBV6-5 and J usage is TRBJ2-7; 10 bases are shared with TRBD2. The CDR3 is made up of 15 amino acids. CDR1 is MNHEY, CDR2 SVGAGI, per germline. V dropped 5 bases and J dropped 3; count of bases not matched to a gene: 7. The CDR3: CASSPNSGGIYEQYF. CDR3 DNA: TGTGCCAGCAGTCCCAATAGCGGGGGGATCTACGAGCAGTACTTC.

The gene calls are TRBV5-1 and TRBJ1-2; D ambiguous. In germline, CDR1 is SGHRS, CDR2 YFSETQ. Trimming removed 3 bases from V and 4 bases from J, with 13 bases in between. The CDR3 runs 14 residues. CDR3 loop: CASSSLTNSYGYTF. Here the CDR3 DNA reads TGCGCCAGCAGCTCCCTGACAAACAGCTATGGCTACACCTTC.

The chain couples TRBV7-3 to TRBJ1-1; 9 bases line up with TRBD1. Germline V gene data show CDR1 as SGHTA and CDR2 as FQGTGA. This CDR3 comprises 15 residues. V shed 5 bases and J 5 bases; nucleotides not matched to a gene: 9. This CDR3 is CASSHTGGAGTEAFF. CDR3 nucleotides: TGTGCCAGCAGCCATACAGGGGGCGCGGGGACTGAAGCTTTCTTT.

The V call is TRBV5-1, the J call TRBJ2-5, with D perhaps matching TRBD2 (5 bases). This CDR3 has 15 residues. V lost 4 bases to trimming and J lost 5 bases, with 18 bases between them. In germline, CDR1 is SGHRS, CDR2 YFSETQ. In DNA form, the CDR3 reads TGCGCCAGCAGCCTGGGTTACGGCGGCGGGGAGACCCAGTACTTC. Its protein product is CASSLGYGGGETQYF. Filled out from reference TRBV5-1 and TRBJ2-5, the complete variable domain reads KAGVTQTPRYLIKTRGQQVTLSCSPISGHRSVSWYQQTPGQGLQFLFEYFSETQRNKGNFPGRFSGRQFSNSRSEMNVSTLELGDSALYLCASSLGYGGGETQYFGPGTRLLVL.

The chain is built from TRBV10-1 and TRBJ1-6; D not resolved. The length of the CDR3 is 15 residues. Germline CDR1 WNHNN, CDR2 SYGVQD (reference sequence). V was shortened by 7 bases and J by 0 bases, with 10 bases between the two germline ends. Here the CDR3 DNA reads TGCGCCAGCAACGACCCGAGCTCCTATAATTCACCCCTCCACTTT. This translates into CASNDPSSYNSPLHF.

The chain combines TRBV12-2 with TRBJ2-3; whether TRBD2, the table's D call, matches the DNA was not checked. TRBV12-2 is termed a pseudogene. The CDR3 length is 12 residues. In nucleotides, the CDR3 is TGTGCAAGTCCCCCTTACACAGATACGCAGTATTTT. This codes for CASPPYTDTQYF.

The CDR3 loop reads CASSSGLARDEQFF. CDR3 sequence (DNA): TGCGCCAGCAGCTCGGGACTCGCGAGGGATGAGCAGTTCTTC. The chain has TRBV5-1 and TRBJ2-1; TRBD2 is a possible D gene (6 bases). Germline lookup yields CDR1 SGHRS and CDR2 YFSETQ. The CDR3 loop spans 14 amino acids. The V end lost 3 bases, the J end lost 8 bases, and 15 bases lay between the germline ends. The full variable domain, in which reference TRBV5-1 and TRBJ2-1 provide the parts outside the CDR3, is KAGVTQTPRYLIKTRGQQVTLSCSPISGHRSVSWYQQTPGQGLQFLFEYFSETQRNKGNFPGRFSGRQFSNSRSEMNVSTLELGDSALYLCASSSGLARDEQFFGPGTRLTVL.

The chain joins TRBV11-2 to TRBJ1-1; D call uncertain. The length of the CDR3 is 14 residues. The V end lost 5 bases, the J end lost 0 bases, and 10 bases lay between the germline ends. The germline V gene has CDR1 SGHAT and CDR2 FQNNGV. The CDR3 sequence is CASSPYGVNTEAFF. The CDR3 nucleotides are TGTGCCAGCAGCCCCTATGGTGTGAACACTGAAGCTTTCTTT.

This CDR3 is CASTGGTYNEQFF. In DNA, the CDR3 is TGTGCCAGCACGGGGGGTACCTACAATGAGCAGTTCTTC. The J gene is TRBJ2-1, the V gene TRBV3-1 (or the pseudogene TRBV3-2), with 7 bases lining up with TRBD2. The V gene end was trimmed by 7 bases and the J gene end by 2 bases; junction bases not matched to a gene: 2. Germline lookup yields CDR1 LGHDT and CDR2 YNNKEL (reference sequence). The CDR3 is made up of 13 amino acids.

The chain joins TRBV5-4 to TRBJ2-7, with 9 bases that match TRBD1. The CDR3 has 17 residues. The germline V gene encodes CDR1 SGHNT and CDR2 YYREEE (reference sequence). The junction had 15 bases not matched to a gene; V was cut back by 6 bases and J by 2 bases. CDR3 DNA: TGTGCCAGCACCCTAAGGGACAGGGAAGGAAAAGCCTACGAGCAGTACTTC. Protein sequence: CASTLRDREGKAYEQYF.

This chain uses TRBV4-2 with TRBJ1-5; D not certain. V was clipped by 4 bases and J by 5 bases, with 12 bases between them. The CDR3 has 14 amino acids. CDR1 LGHNA and CDR2 YNFKEQ come from the germline V gene. CDR3 protein: CASSPRETDQPQHF. CDR3 DNA sequence: TGTGCCAGCAGCCCCCGGGAGACCGATCAGCCCCAGCATTTT.

This chain uses TRBV28 with TRBJ1-2; D is perhaps TRBD1 (5 bases). The germline V gene has CDR1 MDHEN and CDR2 SYDVKM. Trimming left V 7 bases short and J 4 bases short, with 10 bases between. The CDR3 is made up of 12 amino acids. In DNA, the CDR3 is TGTGCCAGCATCGGGGGGACCTATGGCTACACCTTC. Amino acid sequence: CASIGGTYGYTF.

CDR3 amino acids: CASSPNPKGDQPQHF. The DNA for the CDR3 is TGTGCCAGCTCACCAAACCCCAAGGGAGATCAGCCCCAGCATTTT. The chain recombines TRBV18 with TRBJ1-5; the D is unclear. The CDR3 runs 15 residues. Germline V gives CDR1 KGHSH, CDR2 LQKENI. Trimming removed 2 bases at V and 5 bases at J, with 13 bases between.

The V gene is TRBV6-1, the J gene TRBJ1-4; no firm D call. CDR3 length: 19 amino acids. V was clipped by 1 base and J by 1 base, with 19 bases between them. Germline V lookup: CDR1 MNHNS, CDR2 SASEGT. CDR3 in DNA: TGTGCCAGCAGTGAAGTGTCACTGGGTTGGCGAGGAACTAATGAAAAACTGTTTTTT. Its protein product is CASSEVSLGWRGTNEKLFF.

The chain carries TRBV5-1 and TRBJ1-4, with 8 bases identical to TRBD1. From germline, CDR1 is SGHRS and CDR2 YFSETQ. Unmatched junction bases numbered 4, after V lost 4 bases and J lost 5 bases. CDR3 size: 14 residues. CDR3 coding DNA: TGCGCCAGCAGCCGGGACAGGCAAAATGAAAAACTGTTTTTT. Amino acids: CASSRDRQNEKLFF.

DNA for the CDR3: TGTGCCAGCAGTTCCTCTAGCACAGATACGCAGTATTTT. Residues: CASSSSSTDTQYF. This sequence joins TRBV12-3 or TRBV12-4 and TRBJ2-3; no reliable D call. Between the trimmed V and J ends, which lost 4 bases and 0 bases, there was a span of 5 bases. The CDR3 extends over 13 amino acids.

The chain recombines TRBV6-2 or TRBV6-3 with TRBJ2-1; D unclear. Germline CDR1 MNHEY, CDR2 SVGEGT. CDR3 size: 14 residues. The V end lost 0 bases, the J end lost 4 bases, and 7 bases lay between the germline ends. CDR3 protein: CASSYSVTYNEQFF. The DNA for the CDR3 is TGTGCCAGCAGTTACTCGGTCACGTACAATGAGCAGTTCTTC.

V gene TRBV6-5 combines with J gene TRBJ1-2; D perhaps matches TRBD1 (5 bases). In germline, CDR1 is MNHEY, CDR2 SVGAGI. This CDR3 spans 13 amino acids. V was trimmed by 2 bases and J by 4 bases, leaving 8 bases between them. In nucleotides, the CDR3 is TGTGCCAGCAGTTACGACAGAGTCTATGGCTACACCTTC. Translated, it gives CASSYDRVYGYTF.

This clone was counted a single time. The V and J genes are TRBV21-1 and TRBJ1-6; TRBD1 is taken as the D call from the table, unchecked against the DNA. TRBV21-1 is given as a pseudogene. This CDR3 has 16 amino acids. CDR3 nucleotide sequence: TGTGCCAGCAGCAAAGTTAGAGGACAGGGGAGTTCACCCCTCCACTTT. Encoded protein: CASSKVRGQGSSPLHF.

J is TRBJ1-4 and V is TRBV5-6, with unresolved D. The CDR3 is made up of 15 amino acids. With 6 bases removed from V and 3 bases from J, the gap between germline ends came to 15 bases. CDR1 is SGHDT, CDR2 YYEEEE, per germline. This chain's CDR3 is CASTLSWRANEKLFF. The CDR3 coding sequence is TGTGCCAGCACCTTATCATGGAGGGCTAATGAAAAACTGTTTTTT. The variable domain in full, with the rest retrieved from reference TRBV5-6 and TRBJ1-4, is DAGVTQSPTHLIKTRGQQVTLRCSPKSGHDTVSWYQQALGQGPQFIFQYYEEEERQRGNFPDRFSGHQFPNYSSELNVNALLLGDSALYLCASTLSWRANEKLFFGSGTQLSVL.